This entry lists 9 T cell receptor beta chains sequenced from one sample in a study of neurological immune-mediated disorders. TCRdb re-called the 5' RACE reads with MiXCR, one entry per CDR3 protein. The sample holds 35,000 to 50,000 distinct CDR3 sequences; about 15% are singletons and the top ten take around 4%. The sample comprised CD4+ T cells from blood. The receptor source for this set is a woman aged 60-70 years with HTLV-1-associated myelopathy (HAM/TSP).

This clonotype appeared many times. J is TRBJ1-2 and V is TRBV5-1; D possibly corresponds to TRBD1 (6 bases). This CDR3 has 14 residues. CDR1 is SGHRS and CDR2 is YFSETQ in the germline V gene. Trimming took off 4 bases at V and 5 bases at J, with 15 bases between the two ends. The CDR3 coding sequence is TGCGCCAGCAGCCTATCGGGACAACAGTATGGCTACACCTTC. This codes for CASSLSGQQYGYTF.

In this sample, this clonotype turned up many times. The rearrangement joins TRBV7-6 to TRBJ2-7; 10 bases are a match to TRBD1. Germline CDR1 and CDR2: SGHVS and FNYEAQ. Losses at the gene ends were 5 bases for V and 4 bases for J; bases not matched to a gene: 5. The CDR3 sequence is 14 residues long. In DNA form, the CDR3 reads TGTGCCAGCAGCCCAGACAGGGGGCAGTACGAGCAGTACTTC. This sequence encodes CASSPDRGQYEQYF.

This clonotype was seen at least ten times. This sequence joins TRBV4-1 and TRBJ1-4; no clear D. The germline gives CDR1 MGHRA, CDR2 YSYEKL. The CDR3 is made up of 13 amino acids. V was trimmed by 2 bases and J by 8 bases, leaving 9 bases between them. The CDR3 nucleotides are TGCGCCAGCAGCCAACCTTTGGGCGAAAAACTGTTTTTT. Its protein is CASSQPLGEKLFF.

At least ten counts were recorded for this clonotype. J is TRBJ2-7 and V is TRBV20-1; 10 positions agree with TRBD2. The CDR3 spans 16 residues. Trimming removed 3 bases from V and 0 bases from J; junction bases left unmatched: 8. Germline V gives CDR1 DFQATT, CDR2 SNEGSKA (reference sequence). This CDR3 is CSASLLGLATSYEQYF. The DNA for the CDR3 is TGCAGTGCTAGTTTATTGGGACTAGCGACCTCCTACGAGCAGTACTTC.

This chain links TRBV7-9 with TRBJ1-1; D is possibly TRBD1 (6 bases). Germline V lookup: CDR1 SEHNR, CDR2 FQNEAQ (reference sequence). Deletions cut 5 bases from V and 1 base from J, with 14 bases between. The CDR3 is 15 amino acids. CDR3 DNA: TGTGCCAGCAGCCTTAGACAGGATAAGAACACTGAAGCTTTCTTT. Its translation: CASSLRQDKNTEAFF.

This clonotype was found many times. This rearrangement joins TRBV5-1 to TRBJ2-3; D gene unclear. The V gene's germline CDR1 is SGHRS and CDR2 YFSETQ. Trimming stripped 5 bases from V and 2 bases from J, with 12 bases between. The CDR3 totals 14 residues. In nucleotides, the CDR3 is TGCGCCAGCAGTTCAGACTCTTACACAGATACGCAGTATTTT. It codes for CASSSDSYTDTQYF.

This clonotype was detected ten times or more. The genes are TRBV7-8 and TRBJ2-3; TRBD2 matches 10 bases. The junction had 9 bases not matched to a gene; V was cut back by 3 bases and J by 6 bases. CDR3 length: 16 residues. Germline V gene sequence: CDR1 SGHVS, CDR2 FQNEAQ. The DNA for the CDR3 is TGTGCCAGCAGCTTGACTCTAGCGGGGGCCAGTGATACGCAGTATTTT. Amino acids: CASSLTLAGASDTQYF.

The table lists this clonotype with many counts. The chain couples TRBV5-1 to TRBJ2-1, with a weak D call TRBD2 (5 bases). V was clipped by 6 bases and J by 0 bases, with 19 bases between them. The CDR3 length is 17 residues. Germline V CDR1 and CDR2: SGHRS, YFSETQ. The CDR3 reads CASTSVRTGSSYNEQFF. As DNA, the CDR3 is TGCGCCAGCACCTCGGTCAGGACGGGGAGCTCCTACAATGAGCAGTTCTTC.

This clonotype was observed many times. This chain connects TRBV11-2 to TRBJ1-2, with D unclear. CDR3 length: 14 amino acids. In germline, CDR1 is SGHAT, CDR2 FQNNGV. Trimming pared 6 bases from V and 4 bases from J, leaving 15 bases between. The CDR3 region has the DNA TGTGCCAGCAGGGTGAATACGGGAGGCTATGGCTACACCTTC. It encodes CASRVNTGGYGYTF.